This entry features one TCR beta chain sequence. Its antigen remains unknown. The sample comes from a study of T cells in Graves' hyperthyroidism and ophthalmopathy. A lack of ophthalmopathy progression within 18 months defined stable Graves' hyperthyroidism. A patient was excluded if there was uncontrolled infection, other autoimmune disease, pregnancy or lactation. The CDR3 regions of TCR beta were amplified from RNA transcripts. HTBI primers drove first-round RT-PCR of the TCR CDR3. TCRdb independently ran MiXCR on the multiplex PCR reads; one entry per CDR3 protein. The data contain about 840,000 distinct CDR3 sequences, around 39% of them singletons. Broader study findings: In blood, most of the thyroid clonotypes expanded above 0.001 were also present.

This clonotype was obtained from a man aged 18 to 30 with Graves' hyperthyroidism. The sample was blood.

CDR3 loop: CASSPGLFSYEQYF. The DNA for the CDR3 is TGTGCCAGCAGTCCGGGACTCTTCTCCTACGAGCAGTACTTC. The chain has TRBV7-2 and TRBJ2-7; perhaps TRBD2 as D (6 bases). Germline V gene sequence: CDR1 SGHTA, CDR2 FQGNSA. This CDR3 has 14 amino acids. Trimming took off 6 bases at V and 0 bases at J, with 12 bases between the two ends.